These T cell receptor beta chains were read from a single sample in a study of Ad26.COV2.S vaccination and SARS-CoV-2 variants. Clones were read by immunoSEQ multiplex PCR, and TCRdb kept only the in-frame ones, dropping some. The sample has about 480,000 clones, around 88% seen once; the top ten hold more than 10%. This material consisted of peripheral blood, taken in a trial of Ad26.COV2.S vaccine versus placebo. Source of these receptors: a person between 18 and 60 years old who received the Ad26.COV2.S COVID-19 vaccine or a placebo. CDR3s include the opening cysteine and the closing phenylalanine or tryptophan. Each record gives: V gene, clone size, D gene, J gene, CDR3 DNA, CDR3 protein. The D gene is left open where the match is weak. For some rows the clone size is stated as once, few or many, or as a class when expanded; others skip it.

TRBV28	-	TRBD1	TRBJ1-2	TGTGCCAGCGCAGGGGGCGCCCACTATGGCTACACCTTC	CASAGGAHYGYTF
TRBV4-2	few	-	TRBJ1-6	TGTGCCAGCAGGGCCGGGACTAGGGACTCACCCCTCCACTTT	CASRAGTRDSPLHF
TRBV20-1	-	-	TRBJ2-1	TGCAGTGCTAGTCTGTCCGGGAGTGGGGGCAATGAGCAGTTCTTC	CSASLSGSGGNEQFF
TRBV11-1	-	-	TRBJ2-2	TGTGCCAGCTCCCAGCTGCTGGGGGGCCTCACCGGGGAGCTGTTTTTT	CASSQLLGGLTGELFF
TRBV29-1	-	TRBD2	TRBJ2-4	TGCAGCGTTGCCGGGAAAAGCGGGATGAACATTCAGTACTTC	CSVAGKSGMNIQYF
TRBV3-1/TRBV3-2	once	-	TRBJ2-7	TGTGCCAGCAGCCAAATCAGGACCTCCTACGAGCAGTACTTC	CASSQIRTSYEQYF
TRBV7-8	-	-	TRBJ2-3	TGTGCCAGCAGCCTATCGCGCGAGGGTACGCAGTATTTT	CASSLSREGTQYF
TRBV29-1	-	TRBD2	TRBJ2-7	TGCAGCGTTGACGGGGAGGGCTCCTACGAGCAGTACTTC	CSVDGEGSYEQYF
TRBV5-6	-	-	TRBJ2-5	TGTGCCAGCAGCAGATACACGGAAATATTTGGGACCCAGTACTTC	CASSRYTEIFGTQYF
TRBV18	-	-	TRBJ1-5	TGTGCCAGCTCACCATCCGGGACAATCGGCAATCAGCCCCAGCATTTT	CASSPSGTIGNQPQHF
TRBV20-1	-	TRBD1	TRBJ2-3	TGCAGTGCTAGTGCTCTGACAGGGAGCACAGATACGCAGTATTTT	CSASALTGSTDTQYF
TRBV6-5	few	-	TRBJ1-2	TGTGCCAGCAGCCGACTCGGCAGAGGAGGCTACACCTTC	CASSRLGRGGYTF
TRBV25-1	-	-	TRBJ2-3	TGTGCCAGCAGTGAAACGGGCACAGATACGCAGTATTTT	CASSETGTDTQYF
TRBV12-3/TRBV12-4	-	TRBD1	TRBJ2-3	TGTGCCAGCAGTGACAGGGGGCAAGATACGCAGTATTTT	CASSDRGQDTQYF
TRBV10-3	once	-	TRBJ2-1	TGTGCCATCAGGGACCTTAGATTCGAGCAGTTCTTC	CAIRDLRFEQFF
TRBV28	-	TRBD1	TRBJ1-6	TGTGCCAGTGGACAGGGGCTCTTCCTCCACTTT	CASGQGLFLHF
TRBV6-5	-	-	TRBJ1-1	TGTGCCAGCAGTTACTTGGGGGGGTTAAGGAACACTGAAGCTTTCTTT	CASSYLGGLRNTEAFF
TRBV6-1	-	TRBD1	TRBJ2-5	TGTGCCAGCAGTGAGACGACAGGGTCAGCGACCCAGTACTTC	CASSETTGSATQYF
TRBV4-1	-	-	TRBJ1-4	TGCGCCAGCAGCCAATTCGCAGGTGCAACTAATGAAAAACTGTTTTTT	CASSQFAGATNEKLFF
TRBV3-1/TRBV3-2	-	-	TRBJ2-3	TGTGCCAGCAGCCAAGATTCGGTGGAGCGCACAGATACGCAGTATTTT	CASSQDSVERTDTQYF
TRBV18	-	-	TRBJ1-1	TGTGCCAGCTCGCCAATCATGAACACTGAAGCTTTCTTT	CASSPIMNTEAFF
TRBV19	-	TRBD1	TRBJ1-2	TGTGCCAGTACGGACAGGCCTAACTATGGCTACACCTTC	CASTDRPNYGYTF
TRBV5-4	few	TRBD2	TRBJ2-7	TGTGCCAGCAGCAGTGTAGCGGGAGGCCCAACCTACGAGCAGTACTTC	CASSSVAGGPTYEQYF
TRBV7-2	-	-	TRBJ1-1	TGTGCCAGCAGCTTATCAGGGATCGTAGCTTTCTTT	CASSLSGIVAFF
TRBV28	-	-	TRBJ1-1	TGTGCCAGCAGTTTCCCAGGCTCCGCCACTGAAGCTTTCTTT	CASSFPGSATEAFF
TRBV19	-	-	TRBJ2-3	TGTGCCAGTTCCCCCGGGGGAGATACGCAGTATTTT	CASSPGGDTQYF
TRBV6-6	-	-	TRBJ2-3	TGTGCCAGCAGTTACTCGGTGTGGACTACGCAGTATTTT	CASSYSVWTTQYF
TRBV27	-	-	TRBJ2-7	TGTGCCAGCAGTTCTGGGAGAGGGCCCTACGAGCAGTACTTC	CASSSGRGPYEQYF
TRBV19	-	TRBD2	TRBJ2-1	TGTGCCAGTAGGTCCCCGGCGGGAGGGATCAATGAGCAGTTCTTC	CASRSPAGGINEQFF